These 17 T cell receptor beta chains originate from one sample sequenced in a study of blood T cell repertoires in COVID-19. TCRdb's table, derived via immunoSEQ multiplex PCR, lists solely in-frame clones and lacks some. The table has about 120,000 clones, around 81% seen once. The sequencing sample was made of peripheral blood. The receptor set was obtained from a human donor in a cohort sampled during active COVID-19.

This clone came up once. The chain joins TRBV4-3 to TRBJ1-2; D ambiguous. Germline loops: CDR1 LGHNA, CDR2 YSLEER. CDR3 length: 15 amino acids. Trimming removed 1 base from V and 7 bases from J, with 16 bases in between. This chain's CDR3 is CASSQGYSTSSGYTF. In nucleotides, the CDR3 is TGCGCCAGCAGCCAAGGTTACAGCACTAGCAGTGGCTACACCTTC.

The J gene is TRBJ2-3, the V gene TRBV6-4, with TRBD1 identical over 9 bases. The CDR3 extends over 14 amino acids. CDR1 and CDR2 (germline): MRHNA, SNTAGT. V trimming: 2 bases; J trimming: 4 bases; junction bases outside the gene matches: 1. DNA for the CDR3: TGTGCCAGCAGTGACGGACAGGGGTCAGATACGCAGTATTTT. Protein sequence: CASSDGQGSDTQYF.

DNA of the CDR3: TGTGCCACCAGCAGAGACGTTAATGAAAAACTGTTTTTT. Translating gives CATSRDVNEKLFF. The chain carries TRBV15 and TRBJ1-4; no definite D call. Trimming pared 0 bases from V and 4 bases from J, leaving 3 bases between. Germline V gene data show CDR1 as LNHNV and CDR2 as YYDKDF (reference sequence). This CDR3 has 13 residues.

The V and J genes are TRBV4-1 and TRBJ2-5; TRBD2 aligns across 12 bases. The germline CDR1 and CDR2 sequences are MGHRA and YSYEKL. V was clipped by 1 base and J by 0 bases; unmatched bases: 9. CDR3 length equals 19 residues. DNA of the CDR3: TGCGCCAGCAGCCAAGTTTTGACTAGCGGGGGAATACACCAAGAGACCCAGTACTTC. Its protein product is CASSQVLTSGGIHQETQYF.

The chain employs TRBV14 and TRBJ2-7, with 9 bases fitting TRBD1. Germline assignment: CDR1 SGHDN and CDR2 FVKESK. The CDR3 runs 15 residues. Unmatched junction bases numbered 8, after V lost 6 bases and J lost 2 bases. This chain's CDR3 is CASSRTGTGTYEQYF. The DNA of the CDR3 is TGTGCCAGCAGTCGTACCGGGACAGGGACCTACGAGCAGTACTTC.

The chain joins TRBV7-2 to TRBJ1-2, with a tentative D call TRBD1 (5 bases). The CDR3 spans 16 residues. From germline, CDR1 is SGHTA and CDR2 FQGNSA. V lost 2 bases to trimming and J lost 0 bases, with 13 bases between them. CDR3 in DNA: TGTGCCAGCAGCTTAAATCCGACAGCTGCTAACTATGGCTACACCTTC. It translates to CASSLNPTAANYGYTF.

This rearrangement joins TRBV2 to TRBJ1-2; possibly TRBD1 for D (6 bases). The ends were cut back, 1 base at V and 5 bases at J, with 14 bases in the middle. The CDR3 spans 15 residues. CDR1 and CDR2 from the germline V gene are SNHLY and FYNNEI. Here the CDR3 DNA reads TGTGCCAGCAGTGAAGGGGGGGGGCGCCTTTATGGCTACACCTTC. This codes for CASSEGGGRLYGYTF.

The rearrangement joins TRBV11-2 to TRBJ1-3; TRBD1 matches at 9 bases. V lost 0 bases and J lost 4; bases outside the gene matches: 7. Germline loops: CDR1 SGHAT, CDR2 FQNNGV. The CDR3 is 17 residues long. CDR3 coding DNA: TGTGCCAGCAGCTTAGACGGTCAGGACAGGGGCGGAAACACCATATATTTT. The encoded protein is CASSLDGQDRGGNTIYF.

V gene TRBV18 combines with J gene TRBJ2-7; a possible D gene is TRBD2 (7 bases). The CDR3 contains 13 residues. The germline CDR1 and CDR2 sequences are KGHSH and LQKENI. The V gene lost 6 bases and the J gene lost 6 bases, with 15 bases spanning the gap. The CDR3 protein is CASSGGGVSEQYF. The CDR3, as DNA: TGTGCCAGCTCGGGCGGGGGCGTTTCCGAGCAGTACTTC.

This sequence joins TRBV7-3 and TRBJ2-6; 7 bases match TRBD2. This CDR3 contains 16 residues. The junction had 2 bases not matched to a gene; V was cut back by 1 base and J by 2 bases. From germline, CDR1 is SGHTA and CDR2 FQGTGA. The CDR3 protein is CASSLMAGAGANVLTF. The CDR3 DNA sequence: TGTGCCAGCAGCTTAATGGCGGGGGCTGGGGCCAACGTCCTGACTTTC.

This clone was seen only once. The chain employs TRBV6-2 or TRBV6-3 and TRBJ2-2; the D gene is possibly TRBD1 (5 bases). The CDR3 is made up of 15 amino acids. The germline gives CDR1 MNHEY, CDR2 SVGEGT. With 7 bases removed from V and 4 bases from J, the gap between germline ends came to 16 bases. For the CDR3, the DNA is TGTGCCAGCACCCCGGGTGGGGCAGGCACCGGGGAGCTGTTTTTT. Translation gives CASTPGGAGTGELFF.

The rearrangement uses TRBV6-2 or TRBV6-3 and TRBJ2-3; TRBD2 matches 8 bases. The CDR3 sequence is 14 residues long. The germline gives CDR1 MNHEY, CDR2 SVGEGT. After removal of 5 bases from V and 6 bases from J, the junction contained 7 bases not matched to a gene. CDR3 DNA sequence: TGTGCCAGCAGTCTTAGCGGGATTCGGGATACGCAGTATTTT. Protein product: CASSLSGIRDTQYF.

A few counts support this clone. This chain connects TRBV19 to TRBJ2-2; D unresolved. This CDR3 has 12 amino acids. V was trimmed by 4 bases and J by 6 bases, leaving 6 bases between them. From germline, CDR1 is LNHDA and CDR2 SQIVND (reference sequence). CDR3 region: CASSTPSGELFF. CDR3 DNA sequence: TGTGCCAGTAGTACTCCGTCCGGGGAGCTGTTTTTT.

This clone was seen at least ten times. The chain has TRBV2 and TRBJ2-7, with a possible D match to TRBD1 (5 bases). Germline CDR1 is SNHLY and CDR2 is FYNNEI. V was trimmed by 6 bases and J by 3 bases, leaving 12 bases between them. The CDR3 spans 13 residues. The CDR3 loop is CASRDTTLYEQYF. As DNA, the CDR3 is TGTGCCAGCAGGGACACCACCCTCTACGAGCAGTACTTC. The variable domain in full, with the rest retrieved from reference TRBV2 and TRBJ2-7, is EPEVTQTPSHQVTQMGQEVILRCVPISNHLYFYWYRQILGQKVEFLVSFYNNEISEKSEIFDDQFSVERPDGSNFTLKIRSTKLEDSAMYFCASRDTTLYEQYFGPGTRLTVT.

The rearrangement links TRBV5-1 to TRBJ1-3; no definite D call. CDR1 and CDR2 from the germline V gene are SGHRS and YFSETQ. The CDR3 loop spans 14 amino acids. V lost 3 bases to trimming and J lost 1 base, with 8 bases between them. The DNA for the CDR3 is TGCGCCAGCAGCTCGAGTTTGTCTGGAAACACCATATATTTT. This sequence encodes CASSSSLSGNTIYF.

This clone was seen a few times. The chain joins TRBV18 to TRBJ2-1; D may be TRBD2 (7 bases). The CDR3 sequence is 13 residues long. Between the trimmed V and J ends, which lost 6 bases and 5 bases, there was a span of 11 bases. Per the germline V gene, CDR1 is KGHSH and CDR2 is LQKENI. This chain's CDR3 is CASSGGLDNEQFF. CDR3 DNA: TGTGCCAGCTCCGGGGGGCTGGACAATGAGCAGTTCTTC.

The chain combines TRBV27 with TRBJ1-1; TRBD1 is a possible D gene (5 bases). This CDR3 is built from 14 residues. The V gene lost 3 bases and the J gene lost 1 base, with 9 bases spanning the gap. Germline CDR1 reads MNHEY; CDR2 reads SMNVEV (reference sequence). In nucleotides, the CDR3 is TGTGCCAGCAGTTTCAGCAGGGCGAACACTGAAGCTTTCTTT. Protein: CASSFSRANTEAFF.